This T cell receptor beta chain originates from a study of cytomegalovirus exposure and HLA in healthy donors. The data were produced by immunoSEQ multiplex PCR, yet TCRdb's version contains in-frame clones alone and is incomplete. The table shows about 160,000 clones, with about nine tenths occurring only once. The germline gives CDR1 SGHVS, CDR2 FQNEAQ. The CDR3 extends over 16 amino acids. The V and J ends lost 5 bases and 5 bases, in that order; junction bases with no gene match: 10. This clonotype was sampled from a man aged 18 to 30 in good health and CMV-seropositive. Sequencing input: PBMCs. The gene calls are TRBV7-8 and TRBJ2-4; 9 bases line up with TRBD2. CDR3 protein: CASSTSVAGVQNIQYF. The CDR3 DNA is TGTGCCAGCAGCACCTCCGTAGCGGGAGTTCAAAACATTCAGTACTTC. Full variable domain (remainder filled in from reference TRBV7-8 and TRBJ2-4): GAGVSQSPRYKVAKRGQDVALRCDPISGHVSLFWYQQALGQGPEFLTYFQNEAQLDKSGLPSDRFFAERPEGSVSTLKIQRTQQEDSAVYLCASSTSVAGVQNIQYFGAGTRLSVL.